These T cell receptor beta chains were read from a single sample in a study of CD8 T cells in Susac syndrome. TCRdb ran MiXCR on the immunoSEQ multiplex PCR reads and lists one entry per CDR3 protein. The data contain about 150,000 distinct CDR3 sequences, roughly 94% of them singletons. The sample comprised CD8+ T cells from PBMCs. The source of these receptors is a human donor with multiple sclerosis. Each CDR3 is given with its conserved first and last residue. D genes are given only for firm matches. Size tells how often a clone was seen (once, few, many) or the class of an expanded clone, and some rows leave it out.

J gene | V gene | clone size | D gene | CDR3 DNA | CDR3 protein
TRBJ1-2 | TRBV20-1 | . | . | TGCAGTGCCAAGGGACTCTATGGCTACACCTTC | CSAKGLYGYTF
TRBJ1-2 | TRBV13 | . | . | TGTGCCAGCAGCTTTTGGGCGGCCAGGGGCTTTCGGCTAGTCTATGGCTACACCTTC | CASSFWAARGFRLVYGYTF
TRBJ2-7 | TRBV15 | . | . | TGTGCCACCAGCAGCGGCCCCGGGAACGAGCAGTACTTC | CATSSGPGNEQYF
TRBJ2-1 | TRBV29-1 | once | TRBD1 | TGCAGCGTAGCGGACAGGGGGCTGCACAATGAGCAGTTCTTC | CSVADRGLHNEQFF
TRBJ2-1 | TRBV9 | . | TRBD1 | TGTGCCAGCAGCGGAGGGGGGACAGGGGCCTCCAATGAGCAGTTCTTC | CASSGGGTGASNEQFF
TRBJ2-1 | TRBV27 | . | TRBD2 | TGTGCCAGCAGTTTATGGGGGACTAGTTCTTACAATGAGCAGTTCTTC | CASSLWGTSSYNEQFF
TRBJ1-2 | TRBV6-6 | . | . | TGTGCCAGCAGCCCCCCGAGCTTCGATGGCTACACCTTC | CASSPPSFDGYTF
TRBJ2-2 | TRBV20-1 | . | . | TGCAGTGCTAGGCTCCGGGGGTTGTTAACCGGGGAGCTGTTTTTT | CSARLRGLLTGELFF
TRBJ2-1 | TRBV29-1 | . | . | TGCAGCGGGGGACGGGACCGGAATGAGCAGTTCTTC | CSGGRDRNEQFF
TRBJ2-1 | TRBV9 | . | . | TGTGCCAGCAGCGTGGCGGGGGCCCTCTCCTACAATGAGCAGTTCTTC | CASSVAGALSYNEQFF
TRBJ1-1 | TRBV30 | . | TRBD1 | TGTGCCTGGAGTGTCCCGAGGGGGCCGAACACTGAAGCTTTCTTT | CAWSVPRGPNTEAFF
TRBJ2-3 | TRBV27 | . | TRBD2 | TGTGCCAGCAGTTTATTTCCTAGCGGGGGAAGCACAGATACGCAGTATTTT | CASSLFPSGGSTDTQYF
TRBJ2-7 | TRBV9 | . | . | TGTGCCAGCAGCGTAGGGGCTAAAAGTGAACACGAGCAGTACTTC | CASSVGAKSEHEQYF
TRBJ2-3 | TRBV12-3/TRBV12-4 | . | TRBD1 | TGTGCCAGCAGCGCCAGCCCGAGGACAGGGGATACGCAGTATTTT | CASSASPRTGDTQYF
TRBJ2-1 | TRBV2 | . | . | TGTGCCAGCACGGGATCCCGGAATGAGCAGTTCTTC | CASTGSRNEQFF
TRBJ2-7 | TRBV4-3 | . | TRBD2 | TGCGCCAGCAGCCAGTATAGCGGGGGTTCCTCCTACGAGCAGTACTTC | CASSQYSGGSSYEQYF
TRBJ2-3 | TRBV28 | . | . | TGTGCCAGCGGCCCATTTAACCGAAAGGGTATGGGGACAGATACGCAGTATTTT | CASGPFNRKGMGTDTQYF
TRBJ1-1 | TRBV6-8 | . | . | TGTGCCGCCTTCGTCTCAACTGAAGCTTTCTTT | CAAFVSTEAFF
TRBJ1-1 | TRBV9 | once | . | TGTGCCAGCAGCGTAGATGGAGGGCAGGGCACTGAAGCTTTCTTT | CASSVDGGQGTEAFF
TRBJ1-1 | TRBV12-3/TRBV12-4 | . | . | TGTGCCAGCAGTTTGGTAGGTCTTGGCTCCGAAGCTTTCTTT | CASSLVGLGSEAFF
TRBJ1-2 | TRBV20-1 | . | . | TGCAGTGCTAGAGATCGGGCAGGGAGCGGCTACACCTTC | CSARDRAGSGYTF
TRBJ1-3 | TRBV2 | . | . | TGTGCCAGCAGCTCCTACTTCTCTGGAAACACCATATATTTT | CASSSYFSGNTIYF
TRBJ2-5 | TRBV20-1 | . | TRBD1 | TGCAGTGCTGAAGACGGGAGGACAGGGGCCCAAGAGACCCAGTACTTC | CSAEDGRTGAQETQYF
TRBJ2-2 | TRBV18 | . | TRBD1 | TGTGCCAGCTCACCAATGTGGGACAGGGCCACCGGGGAGCTGTTTTTT | CASSPMWDRATGELFF
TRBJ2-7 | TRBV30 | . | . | TGTGCCTGGAACCCTTCCCGGGGGGAGCAGTACTTC | CAWNPSRGEQYF
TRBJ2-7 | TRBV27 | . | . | TGTGCCAGCAGTTTGACCAGATCCTACGAGCAGTACTTC | CASSLTRSYEQYF
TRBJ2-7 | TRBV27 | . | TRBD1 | TGTGCCAGCAGTCTTTACAGGGGCCCTTCCTACGAGCAGTACTTC | CASSLYRGPSYEQYF
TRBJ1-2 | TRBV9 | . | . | TGTGCCAGCGGCCAGGGTGGGAGGTATGGCTACACCTTC | CASGQGGRYGYTF
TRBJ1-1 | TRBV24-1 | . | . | TGTGCCACCTCTCTCGGGGACACTGAAGCTTTCTTT | CATSLGDTEAFF
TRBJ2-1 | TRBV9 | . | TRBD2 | TGTGCCAGCAGCGTGGTCAGCGGGGGGGCCAATGAGCAGTTCTTC | CASSVVSGGANEQFF
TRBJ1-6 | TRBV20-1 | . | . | TGCAGTGCTAGAGATTCAGGGGACCGCTCCTATAATTCACCCCTCCACTTT | CSARDSGDRSYNSPLHF
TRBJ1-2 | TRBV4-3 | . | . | TGCGCCAGCAGCCCCAAGAGGAGGGGAGCGCAAGGCTACACCTTC | CASSPKRRGAQGYTF
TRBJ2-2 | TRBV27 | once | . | TGTGCCAGCAGTCTTCGGGCCCCCGTTCCCGGGGAGCTGTTTTTT | CASSLRAPVPGELFF
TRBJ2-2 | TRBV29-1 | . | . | TGCAGCGTTTTAACAGGGGAGGCCGGGGAGCTGTTTTTT | CSVLTGEAGELFF
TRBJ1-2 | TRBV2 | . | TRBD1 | TGTGCCAGCAGGACAGGGGTTCGCGGCTACACCTTC | CASRTGVRGYTF
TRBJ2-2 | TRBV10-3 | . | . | TGTGCCATCAGTGAGTCGACTCAGGGTAGTAGCGCCGGGGAGCTGTTTTTT | CAISESTQGSSAGELFF
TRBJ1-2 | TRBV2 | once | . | TGTGCCAGCAGTGAAATCCCCGGGACAACGGGCTATGGCTACACCTTC | CASSEIPGTTGYGYTF